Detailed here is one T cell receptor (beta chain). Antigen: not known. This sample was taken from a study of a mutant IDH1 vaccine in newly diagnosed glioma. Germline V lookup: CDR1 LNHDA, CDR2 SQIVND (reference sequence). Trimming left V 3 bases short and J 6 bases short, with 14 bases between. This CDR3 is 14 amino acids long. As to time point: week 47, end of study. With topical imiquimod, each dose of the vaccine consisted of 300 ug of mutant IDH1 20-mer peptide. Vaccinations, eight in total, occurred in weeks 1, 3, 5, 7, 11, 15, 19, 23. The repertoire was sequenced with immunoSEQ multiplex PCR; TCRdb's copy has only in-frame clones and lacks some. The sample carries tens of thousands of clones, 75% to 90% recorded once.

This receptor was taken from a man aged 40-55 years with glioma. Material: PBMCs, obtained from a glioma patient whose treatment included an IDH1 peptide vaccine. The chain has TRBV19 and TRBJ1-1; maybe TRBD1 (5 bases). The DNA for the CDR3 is TGTGCCAGTAGTATCGGGGGGGGAGCCGCTGAAGCTTTCTTT. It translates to CASSIGGGAAEAFF.